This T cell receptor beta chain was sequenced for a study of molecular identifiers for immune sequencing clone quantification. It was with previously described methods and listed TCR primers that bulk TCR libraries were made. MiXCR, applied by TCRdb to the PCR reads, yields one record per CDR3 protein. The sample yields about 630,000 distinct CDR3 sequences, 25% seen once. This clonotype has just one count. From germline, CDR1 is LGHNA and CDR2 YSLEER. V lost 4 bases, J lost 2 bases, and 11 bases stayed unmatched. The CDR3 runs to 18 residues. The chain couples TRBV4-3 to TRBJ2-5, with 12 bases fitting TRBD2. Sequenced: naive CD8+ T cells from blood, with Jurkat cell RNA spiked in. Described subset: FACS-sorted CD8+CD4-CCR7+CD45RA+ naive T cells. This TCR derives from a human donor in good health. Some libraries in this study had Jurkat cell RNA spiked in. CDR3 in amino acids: CASSPRLAGAGRQETQYF. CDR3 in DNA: TGCGCCAGCAGCCCCCGACTAGCGGGAGCTGGGAGGCAAGAGACCCAGTACTTC.